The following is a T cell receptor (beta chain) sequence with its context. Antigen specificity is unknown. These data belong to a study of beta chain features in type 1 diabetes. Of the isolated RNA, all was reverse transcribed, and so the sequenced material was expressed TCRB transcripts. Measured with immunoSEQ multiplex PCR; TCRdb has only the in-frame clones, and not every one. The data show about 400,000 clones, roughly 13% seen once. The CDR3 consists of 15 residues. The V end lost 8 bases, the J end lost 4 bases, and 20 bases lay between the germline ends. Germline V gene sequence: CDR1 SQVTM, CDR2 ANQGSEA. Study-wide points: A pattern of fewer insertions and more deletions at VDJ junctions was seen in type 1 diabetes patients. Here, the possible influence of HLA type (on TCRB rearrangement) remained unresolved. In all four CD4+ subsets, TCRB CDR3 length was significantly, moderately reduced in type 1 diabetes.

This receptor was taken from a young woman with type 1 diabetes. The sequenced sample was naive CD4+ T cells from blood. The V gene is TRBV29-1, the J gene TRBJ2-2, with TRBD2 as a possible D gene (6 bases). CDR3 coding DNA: TGCAGCACCCGCTCCGGGACTCTGGGCACCGGGGAGCTGTTTTTT. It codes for CSTRSGTLGTGELFF.